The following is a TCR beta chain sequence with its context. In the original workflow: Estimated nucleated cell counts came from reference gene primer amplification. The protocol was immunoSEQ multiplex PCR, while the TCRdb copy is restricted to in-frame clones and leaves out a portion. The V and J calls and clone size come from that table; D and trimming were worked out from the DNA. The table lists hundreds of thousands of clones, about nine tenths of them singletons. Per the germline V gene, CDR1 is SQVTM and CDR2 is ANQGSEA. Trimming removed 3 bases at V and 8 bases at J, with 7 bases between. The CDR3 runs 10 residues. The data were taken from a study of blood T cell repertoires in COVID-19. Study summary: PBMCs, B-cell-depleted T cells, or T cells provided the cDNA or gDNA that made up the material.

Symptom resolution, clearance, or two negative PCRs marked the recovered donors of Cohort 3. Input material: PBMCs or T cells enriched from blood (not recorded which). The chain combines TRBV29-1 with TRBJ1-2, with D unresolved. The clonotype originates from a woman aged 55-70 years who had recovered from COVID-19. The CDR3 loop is CSVDEGGYTF. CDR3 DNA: TGCAGCGTTGATGAGGGAGGCTACACCTTC.